A single sample is the source of the 27 T cell receptor beta chains below, sequenced in a study of CD8 T cells in Susac syndrome (dated by TCRdb to the late 2010s). The library came from the immunoSEQ multiplex PCR assay. RNA was extracted using the RNeasy kit, and about 0.5 to 1 ug of the RNA was reverse transcribed with random hexamers. The public reads were quality trimmed at Q25 with fastp and then assembled into clones with MiXCR by TCRdb, keeping productive beta chains. CDR3 protein duplicates are merged, each entry listing the most common genes and DNA. Here the sample has around 100,000 distinct CDR3 sequences; 95% occur a single time. The ten largest make up 0.3% of the sample. The sample was CD8+ T cells from PBMCs. The receptors shown here come from a human donor with Susac syndrome.

The chain uses TRBV14 and TRBJ2-1, with a weak D call TRBD2 (5 bases). V was cut by 0 bases and J by 9 bases, with 12 bases left in between. This CDR3 spans 14 amino acids. CDR1 is SGHDN and CDR2 is FVKESK in the germline V gene. The CDR3 sequence is CASSQESVGGEQFF. The CDR3 DNA sequence: TGTGCCAGCAGCCAAGAAAGTGTAGGAGGTGAGCAGTTCTTC.

The rearrangement joins TRBV6-1 to TRBJ2-1; 12 bases align to TRBD2. This CDR3 has 17 residues. V lost 2 bases, J lost 6 bases, and 8 bases stayed unmatched. Germline loops: CDR1 MNHNS, CDR2 SASEGT. Here the CDR3 reads CASSELAGGPQGNEQFF. The DNA for the CDR3 is TGTGCCAGCAGTGAACTAGCGGGAGGGCCCCAAGGCAATGAGCAGTTCTTC.

This rearrangement joins TRBV19 to TRBJ2-7; D might be TRBD2 (5 bases). V was trimmed by 3 bases and J by 5 bases, leaving 23 bases between them. The CDR3 sequence is 17 residues long. Germline CDR1 LNHDA, CDR2 SQIVND (reference sequence). CDR3 in amino acids: CASSIERAGQNIHEQYF. CDR3 nucleotides: TGTGCCAGTAGTATTGAGAGGGCAGGCCAAAATATCCACGAGCAGTACTTC.

J is TRBJ2-5 and V is TRBV29-1; either TRBD1 or TRBD2 may fit D (5 bases each). The CDR3 runs to 13 residues. Trimming pared 1 base from V and 5 bases from J, leaving 11 bases between. Germline values: CDR1 SQVTM, CDR2 ANQGSEA. The CDR3 DNA reads TGCAGCGTTGAAGGGGACCCTGGGGAGACCCAGTACTTC. This encodes CSVEGDPGETQYF.

The V gene is TRBV12-3 or TRBV12-4, the J gene TRBJ2-7; 7 nucleotides agree with TRBD1. After removal of 6 bases from V and 6 bases from J, the junction contained 5 bases not matched to a gene. The CDR3 extends over 12 amino acids. In nucleotides, the CDR3 is TGTGCCAGCAGACTCAGGGGGAGCGAGCAGTACTTC. Translating gives CASRLRGSEQYF.

This clonotype was detected once. The V and J genes are TRBV28 and TRBJ1-2; 7 positions agree with TRBD1. This CDR3 has 12 residues. Trimming at V came to 7 bases and at J to 8 bases, leaving 7 bases not matched to a gene. Germline CDR1 reads MDHEN; CDR2 reads SYDVKM. The CDR3 sequence is CASTPSGGGYTF. Written as DNA, the CDR3 is TGTGCCAGCACCCCTTCAGGGGGGGGCTACACCTTC.

The rearrangement joins TRBV20-1 to TRBJ2-3; the D is unclear. Trimming took 5 bases from V and 1 from J, leaving 10 bases between them. Germline V gene lookup returns CDR1 DFQATT and CDR2 SNEGSKA (reference sequence). This CDR3 has 13 residues. The CDR3 nucleotides read TGCAGTGCTCTCCTCCTTGGCACAGATACGCAGTATTTT. This gives the protein CSALLLGTDTQYF.

The J gene is TRBJ2-2, the V gene TRBV5-4, with 10 positions matching TRBD2. V lost 4 bases and J lost 7; bases outside the gene matches: 13. CDR3 length: 17 residues. Germline-derived CDR1 and CDR2 are SGHNT and YYREEE (reference sequence). CDR3 in DNA: TGTGCCAGCAGCCTACCCATGGAGCGGGGGGGCGGCGGGGAGCTGTTTTTT. This codes for CASSLPMERGGGGELFF.

The rearrangement links TRBV25-1 to TRBJ1-3; D not resolved. V lost 1 base and J lost 4, with 8 bases in between. The CDR3 is 14 residues long. The germline V gene encodes CDR1 MGHDK and CDR2 SYGVNS. CDR3 sequence reads: CASSEWGGGNTIYF. The CDR3 DNA is TGTGCCAGCAGTGAATGGGGAGGAGGAAACACCATATATTTT.

This sequence joins TRBV5-1 and TRBJ2-3, with D maybe TRBD2 (5 bases). The germline V gene encodes CDR1 SGHRS and CDR2 YFSETQ. This CDR3 is 14 amino acids long. V lost 2 bases and J 1 base, leaving 8 bases between the germline ends. CDR3 nucleotides: TGCGCCAGCAGCTTAAACGGGGGCACAGATACGCAGTATTTT. Its translation: CASSLNGGTDTQYF.

The chain links TRBV10-3 to TRBJ2-1; D unclear. The CDR3 runs to 15 residues. The V gene lost 6 bases and the J gene lost 4 bases, with 16 bases spanning the gap. Looked up from germline, CDR1 is ENHRY and CDR2 is SYGVKD. The CDR3 is CAIRSDGVGYNEQFF. CDR3 sequence (DNA): TGTGCCATCAGAAGTGATGGAGTAGGATACAATGAGCAGTTCTTC.

This clonotype was observed once. The chain carries TRBV20-1 and TRBJ2-1; possible D gene TRBD2, 5 bases. Germline CDR1 and CDR2: DFQATT and SNEGSKA (reference sequence). Trimming took 0 bases from V and 1 from J, leaving 10 bases between them. This CDR3 region has 15 residues. The DNA of the CDR3 is TGCAGTGCTAGAGATGAGGGTTGGTCCTACAATGAGCAGTTCTTC. It specifies CSARDEGWSYNEQFF.

The rearrangement links TRBV27 to TRBJ2-1; D remains unclear. This CDR3 comprises 18 residues. Germline V gene sequence: CDR1 MNHEY, CDR2 SMNVEV (reference sequence). The germline V and J ends were trimmed by 5 bases and 1 base, with 21 bases remaining between them. CDR3 protein: CASSQYATVVRSYNEQFF. The DNA of the CDR3 is TGTGCCAGCAGTCAATACGCGACGGTGGTTAGGTCCTACAATGAGCAGTTCTTC.

The chain has TRBV23-1 and TRBJ1-1; unclear D gene. TRBV23-1 is assigned to the ORF class and has an uncertain function. CDR3 length: 14 amino acids. Trimming stripped 10 bases from V and 1 base from J, with 16 bases between. Here the CDR3 reads CATNVGQRNTEAFF. The CDR3 DNA is TGCGCCACCAATGTAGGGCAGAGGAACACTGAAGCTTTCTTT.

The J gene is TRBJ2-3, the V gene TRBV24-1; no clear D. The germline V and J ends were trimmed by 2 bases and 7 bases, with 12 bases remaining between them. CDR1 is KGHDR and CDR2 is SFDVKD in the germline V gene. The CDR3 extends over 14 amino acids. The CDR3 nucleotides are TGTGCCACCAGTGATTCGTACCTAGACAATACGCAGTATTTT. Translating gives CATSDSYLDNTQYF.

This clonotype was observed a single time. J is TRBJ1-1 and V is TRBV13, with 9 nucleotides matching TRBD1. This CDR3 is built from 13 residues. V was clipped by 4 bases and J by 6 bases; unmatched bases: 3. Looked up from germline, CDR1 is PRHDT and CDR2 is FYEKMQ (reference sequence). The CDR3 is CASSSRQGAEAFF. The CDR3 bases are TGTGCCAGCAGCTCCCGACAGGGGGCTGAAGCTTTCTTT.

The chain has TRBV6-5 and TRBJ1-1; weak D call: TRBD1 (5 bases). V dropped 6 bases and J dropped 1 base, with 15 bases sitting between them. CDR3 length equals 15 residues. Germline CDR1 is MNHEY and CDR2 is SVGAGI. CDR3 coding DNA: TGTGCCAGCAGCCCCTCAGTTGGGGCGAACACTGAAGCTTTCTTT. As protein: CASSPSVGANTEAFF.

The chain couples TRBV5-1 to TRBJ1-2; a possible D gene is TRBD1 (5 bases). Germline-derived CDR1 and CDR2 are SGHRS and YFSETQ. This CDR3 region has 13 residues. The ends were cut back, 0 bases at V and 4 bases at J, with 7 bases in the middle. The CDR3 loop reads CASSLGGTYGYTF. CDR3 DNA: TGCGCCAGCAGCTTGGGCGGGACCTATGGCTACACCTTC.

This clonotype was picked up one time. The genes are TRBV23-1 and TRBJ2-7; TRBD1 or TRBD2 may be the D gene (5 bases each). TRBV23-1 is reported as an ORF; its role is uncertain. Trimming stripped 7 bases from V and 2 bases from J, with 18 bases between. The CDR3 has 15 amino acids. The CDR3, as DNA: TGCGCCAGCACCCCAGCGACAGTGGGAGCCTACGAGCAGTACTTC. The encoded protein is CASTPATVGAYEQYF.

The genes are TRBV4-2 and TRBJ2-7; D is tentatively TRBD1 or TRBD2 (5 bases each). The CDR3 sequence is 14 residues long. The V end lost 0 bases, the J end lost 5 bases, and 11 bases lay between the germline ends. In germline, CDR1 is LGHNA, CDR2 YNFKEQ. Here the CDR3 DNA reads TGTGCCAGCAGCCAAGACAGGGCAGCGGACGAGCAGTACTTC. This codes for CASSQDRAADEQYF.

The chain is built from TRBV4-2 and TRBJ2-7, with D maybe TRBD2 (5 bases). V lost 1 base and J lost 4, with 14 bases in between. The CDR3 runs 15 residues. Germline assignment: CDR1 LGHNA and CDR2 YNFKEQ. The chain's CDR3 is CASSQALIGSYEQYF. CDR3 coding DNA: TGTGCCAGCAGCCAAGCGTTGATAGGGAGTTACGAGCAGTACTTC.

This sequence joins TRBV24-1 and TRBJ2-1; TRBD1 agrees at 7 bases. Trimming at V came to 4 bases and at J to 9 bases, leaving 2 bases not matched to a gene. The germline CDR1 and CDR2 sequences are KGHDR and SFDVKD. CDR3 length: 12 amino acids. CDR3 bases: TGTGCCACCAGTGAATCAGGGGGTGAGCAGTTCTTC. This codes for CATSESGGEQFF.

The J gene is TRBJ2-2, the V gene TRBV6-4, with 8 nucleotides matching TRBD2. The CDR3 is 13 residues long. CDR1 and CDR2 (germline): MRHNA, SNTAGT. Trimming took 6 bases from V and 3 from J; bases not matched to a gene: 0. The CDR3 reads CASSGGDTGELFF. In nucleotides, the CDR3 is TGTGCCAGCAGCGGGGGGGACACCGGGGAGCTGTTTTTT.

The genes are TRBV29-1 and TRBJ2-2, with 7 bases lining up with TRBD2. CDR1 and CDR2 (germline): SQVTM, ANQGSEA. CDR3 length: 15 residues. The V gene end was trimmed by 2 bases and the J gene end by 2 bases; junction bases not matched to a gene: 5. In nucleotides, the CDR3 is TGCAGCGTTGAACGCCGCGGGGGAAACACCGGGGAGCTGTTTTTT. This encodes CSVERRGGNTGELFF.

J is TRBJ2-1 and V is TRBV2; D gene ambiguous. V was clipped by 7 bases and J by 9 bases, with 4 bases between them. The germline V gene has CDR1 SNHLY and CDR2 FYNNEI. CDR3 length: 9 residues. The CDR3 region is CASIGEQFF. The CDR3 DNA is TGTGCCAGCATCGGTGAGCAGTTCTTC.

The V and J genes are TRBV3-1 and TRBJ2-7; D unresolved. The CDR3 is 15 residues long. Germline V gene data show CDR1 as LGHDT and CDR2 as YNNKEL (reference sequence). V was shortened by 1 base and J by 0 bases, with 10 bases between the two germline ends. CDR3 residues: CASSQGLANSYEQYF. CDR3 in DNA: TGTGCCAGCAGCCAAGGTTTGGCGAACTCCTACGAGCAGTACTTC.

The V gene is TRBV5-1, the J gene TRBJ2-7; 9 nucleotides line up with TRBD1. J was trimmed by 5 bases and V by 4 bases; bases with no gene match: 7. Germline V gives CDR1 SGHRS, CDR2 YFSETQ. CDR3 length: 14 amino acids. CDR3 DNA: TGCGCCAGCAGCAGCAGGACAGGGGACAACGAGCAGTACTTC. As protein: CASSSRTGDNEQYF.